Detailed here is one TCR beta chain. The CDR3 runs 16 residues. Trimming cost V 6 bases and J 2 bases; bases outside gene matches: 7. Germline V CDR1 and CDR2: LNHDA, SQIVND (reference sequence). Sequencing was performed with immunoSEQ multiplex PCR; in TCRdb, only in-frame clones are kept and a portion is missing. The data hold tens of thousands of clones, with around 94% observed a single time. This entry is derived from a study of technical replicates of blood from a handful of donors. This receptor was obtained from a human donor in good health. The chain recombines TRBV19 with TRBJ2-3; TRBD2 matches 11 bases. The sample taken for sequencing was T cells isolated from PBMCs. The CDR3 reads CASRTSGRLVTDTQYF. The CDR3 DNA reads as TGTGCCAGTAGAACTAGCGGGAGATTGGTCACAGATACGCAGTATTTT.